This T cell receptor (beta chain) was profiled in a study of blood T cell repertoires in COVID-19. Remarks on this clone: The sample carries other DNA sequences with the same CDR3.

Trimming removed 6 bases at V and 1 base at J, with 9 bases between. Germline V CDR1 and CDR2: SNHLY, FYNNEI. The CDR3 has 14 amino acids. The table came from immunoSEQ multiplex PCR; TCRdb's copy has only in-frame clones and leaves some out. The sample includes about 250,000 clones, more than 75% seen only once; the top ten take less than 20%. Enrolled through a virtual design, the participants were between about 18 and 100 years of age and came from about two dozen US areas. Donors in Cohort 3 who had recovered were those with two negative PCRs, healthcare professional clearance, or resolution of their symptoms.

Sequencing input: PBMCs or T cells enriched from blood (not recorded which). The chain is built from TRBV2 and TRBJ2-2; weak D call: TRBD1 (6 bases). The TCR was taken from a man in his late teens or twenties who had recovered from COVID-19. In DNA, the CDR3 is TGTGCCAGCAGAGTACAGGGGAACACCGGGGAGCTGTTTTTT. Its translation is CASRVQGNTGELFF.